A single sample is the source of the 9 T cell receptor beta chains below, sequenced in a study of molecular identifiers for immune sequencing clone quantification. TCRdb passed the PCR reads through MiXCR, listing each CDR3 protein once. The sample lists hundreds of thousands of distinct CDR3 sequences, roughly 23% occurring once. The specimen sequenced was naive CD8+ T cells from blood, with Jurkat cell RNA spiked in. Specified subset: FACS-sorted CD8+CD4-CCR7+CD45RA+ naive T cells. These receptors all stem from a human donor in good health. Some libraries in this study had Jurkat cell RNA spiked in.

At least ten counts were recorded for this clonotype. The genes are TRBV19 and TRBJ1-1; D is unresolved. CDR3 size: 11 residues. Trimming removed 10 bases from V and 5 bases from J, with 11 bases in between. Germline values: CDR1 LNHDA, CDR2 SQIVND (reference sequence). In DNA, the CDR3 is TGTGCCATTCAGATAAAGACTGAAGCTTTCTTT. Amino acid sequence: CAIQIKTEAFF.

The table lists this clonotype with many counts. Written as DNA, the CDR3 is TGTGCCAGCAGGACAGTGAGGAGCTCCTACGAGCAGTACTTC. Its protein product is CASRTVRSSYEQYF. V usage is TRBV27 and J usage is TRBJ2-7; perhaps TRBD1 as D (5 bases). This CDR3 contains 14 residues. Germline loops: CDR1 MNHEY, CDR2 SMNVEV (reference sequence). V shed 6 bases and J shed 0 bases, with 12 bases lying between them.

The sample holds many counts of this clonotype. This sequence joins TRBV9 and TRBJ2-7, with 8 bases aligning to TRBD2. CDR3 size: 14 residues. Trimming removed 0 bases from V and 4 bases from J; junction bases left unmatched: 3. Per germline, CDR1 SGDLS and CDR2 YYNGEE. CDR3 DNA sequence: TGTGCCAGCAGCGTAGCGGGGGGGGAGTACGAGCAGTACTTC. Translated, it gives CASSVAGGEYEQYF.

This clonotype was recorded many times. The V and J genes are TRBV7-9 and TRBJ2-7; 7 positions match TRBD2. The J segment lost 2 bases and the V segment lost 5 bases, leaving 6 bases of the junction unmatched. The germline gives CDR1 SEHNR, CDR2 FQNEAQ (reference sequence). The CDR3 runs to 14 residues. CDR3 residues: CASSGATSTYEQYF. The DNA of the CDR3 is TGTGCCAGCAGCGGTGCGACTAGCACCTACGAGCAGTACTTC.

V and J are TRBV4-1 and TRBJ1-1; possible D gene TRBD1, 5 bases. This CDR3 has 14 residues. Germline values: CDR1 MGHRA, CDR2 YSYEKL. The V and J ends lost 3 bases and 0 bases respectively, with 8 bases between them. CDR3 nucleotide sequence: TGCGCCAGCAGCCAGCAGGGCGTGAACACTGAAGCTTTCTTT. Its translation: CASSQQGVNTEAFF.

J is TRBJ1-1 and V is TRBV30; D is undetermined. CDR3 length: 12 residues. Trimming cost V 5 bases and J 6 bases, with 13 bases left between them. Per the germline V gene, CDR1 is GTSNPN and CDR2 is SVGIG (reference sequence). The CDR3 region has the DNA TGTGCCTGGGAGGAGCTCCTCTCTGAAGCTTTCTTT. It codes for CAWEELLSEAFF.

Concerning this clonotype: A much larger clone differs from this one at a single base, so this may be a read error. V gene TRBV29-1 combines with J gene TRBJ1-1, with no clear D. CDR3 length: 12 residues. V gave up 3 bases and J gave up 7 bases, with 12 bases separating them. CDR1 is SQVTM, CDR2 ANQGSEA, per germline. The CDR3 here is CSVEGEKVEAFF. CDR3 nucleotides: TGCAGCGTTGAGGGCGAGAAAGTTGAAGCTTTCTTT.

The V gene is TRBV7-9, the J gene TRBJ2-1, with no clear D. This CDR3 comprises 12 residues. The V and J ends lost 4 bases and 7 bases respectively, with 8 bases between them. CDR1 is SEHNR, CDR2 FQNEAQ, per germline (reference sequence). The DNA of the CDR3 is TGTGCCAGCAGCTCCTTTCTTAATGAGCAGTTCTTC. Translating gives CASSSFLNEQFF. The variable domain in full, with the rest retrieved from reference TRBV7-9 and TRBJ2-1, is DTGVSQNPRHKITKRGQNVTFRCDPISEHNRLYWYRQTLGQGPEFLTYFQNEAQLEKSRLLSDRFSAERPKGSFSTLEIQRTEQGDSAMYLCASSSFLNEQFFGPGTRLTVL.

This clonotype was detected only a few times. The chain carries TRBV5-1 and TRBJ2-7; D gene unclear. The V and J ends lost 3 bases and 0 bases respectively, with 10 bases between them. The CDR3 runs to 14 residues. Per germline, CDR1 SGHRS and CDR2 YFSETQ. The CDR3 bases are TGCGCCAGCAGCTCTGGTGTCTACTCCTACGAGCAGTACTTC. Translated: CASSSGVYSYEQYF.